The sequence of this T cell receptor beta chain was determined in a study of cytomegalovirus exposure and HLA in healthy donors. Study conclusions and caveats: Apart from CMV serostatus, no immune exposure information was available.

The primer mix had 60 Vbeta and 13 Jbeta primers. Sequencing was performed with immunoSEQ multiplex PCR; in TCRdb, only in-frame clones are kept and a portion is missing. This sample has about 70,000 clones; 86% occur once, and the top ten carry less than 2.5%. CDR1 SEHNR and CDR2 FQNEAQ come from the germline V gene (reference sequence). The CDR3 has 14 amino acids. With regard to this clone: Its antigen remains unidentified. A read error may account for a junction end that differs from germline.

Material for sequencing was PBMCs. This TCR was sampled from a woman aged 25 to 39 in good health and CMV-seronegative. The genes are TRBV7-9 and TRBJ2-3, with D perhaps TRBD1 (5 bases). CDR3 protein: CASSPTDTTNTQYF. The CDR3 region has the DNA TGTGCCAGCAGCCCGACAGACACCACAAATACGCAGTATTTT.